Sequencing of this T cell receptor beta chain was carried out in a study of T cells expressing NK-cell markers. Study background: Source material for TCR beta repertoires consisted of sorted CD3+CD56+NKG2C+, CD3+CD56+NKG2C- and CD3+CD56-NKG2C+ T cells.

As to this clonotype: Its antigen is unknown.

TCR beta libraries carry UMIs added by 5'RACE template switching. TCRdb re-called the 5' RACE reads; every CDR3 protein appears as one record, without DNA. This sample's table has about 190,000 distinct CDR3 sequences. Study results and limitations: For a few donors, these clonotypes were likewise the leading ones in the CD3+CD56-NKG2C+ fraction.

The germline V gene has CDR1 SGDLS and CDR2 YYNGEE. This CDR3 is built from 15 residues. This clonotype originated in a man aged 18 to 70 in good health. The sequencing sample was made of blood T cells: a sorted CD56 or NKG2C T cell subset, CD4+ or CD8+ T cells, or bulk PBMC T cells (not recorded which). The chain carries TRBV9 and TRBJ2-5. This chain's CDR3 is CASSVGQASLETQYF.